Below, 10 T cell receptor beta chains from the same sample are listed, as sequenced in a study of vaccination effects on CD4 cells after COVID-19. These receptors lack a known antigen. With the ViraFEST assay, the study expanded antigen-specific CD4+ T cells using viral peptide pools, then sequenced them. Following a roughly 11-day culture, CD4+ T cells were purified. Vaccinated recipients, who were negative for nucleocapsid antibodies, had no history of SARS-CoV-2 infection. Sequenced by immunoSEQ multiplex PCR; TCRdb stores in-frame clones only, minus some. The sample lists tens of thousands of clones, roughly 73% occurring once. Sequenced here: CD4+ T cells from PBMCs cultured with HCoV-OC43 spike peptides, sampled before COVID-19 vaccination. Subset specified: HCoV-OC43 spike overlapping peptide pool stimulation. Receptors were obtained from a human donor who received a COVID-19 vaccine.

The gene calls are TRBV6-5 and TRBJ2-7; the D is unclear. Germline-derived CDR1 and CDR2 are MNHEY and SVGAGI. The V end was cut by 7 bases, the J end by 3 bases, with 10 bases between. This CDR3 comprises 12 residues. CDR3 coding DNA: TGTGCCAGCATCGCGGATAGCTACGAGCAGTACGTC. Translating it yields CASIADSYEQYV.

The gene calls are TRBV11-2 and TRBJ1-1; no firm D call. Per germline, CDR1 SGHAT and CDR2 FQNNGV. The CDR3 is 13 residues long. Trimming left V 3 bases short and J 2 bases short, with 7 bases between. The CDR3 spells CASSFRGNTEAFF. DNA for the CDR3: TGTGCCAGCAGCTTTCGGGGTAACACTGAAGCTTTCTTT.

The rearrangement joins TRBV19 to TRBJ2-5; D not resolved. The CDR3 is 14 residues long. Trimming removed 3 bases from V and 1 base from J, with 9 bases in between. Germline V gene lookup returns CDR1 LNHDA and CDR2 SQIVND (reference sequence). This CDR3 is CASSILWGQETQYF. The CDR3 nucleotides are TGTGCCAGTAGTATTCTCTGGGGCCAAGAGACCCAGTACTTC.

The chain has TRBV6-5 and TRBJ1-5; no reliable D call. Trimming removed 6 bases at V and 0 bases at J, with 9 bases between. The CDR3 loop spans 14 amino acids. Germline V gene data show CDR1 as MNHEY and CDR2 as SVGAGI. The CDR3 spells CASRDRNSNQPQHF. The CDR3 DNA follows: TGTGCCAGCAGAGATAGAAATAGCAATCAGCCCCAGCATTTT.

This clone turned up a few times. The rearrangement links TRBV29-1 to TRBJ2-2, with TRBD1 matching over 9 bases. The CDR3 sequence is 14 residues long. Germline-derived CDR1 and CDR2 are SQVTM and ANQGSEA. The V segment lost 7 bases and the J segment 5 bases; nucleotides outside the gene matches: 8. CDR3 DNA: TGCAGCGCAGAGCCCGGGACAGGGACCGGGGAGCTGTTTTTT. This gives the protein CSAEPGTGTGELFF.

The V call is TRBV6-2 or TRBV6-3, the J call TRBJ2-1; 9 bases are shared with TRBD2. Germline lookup yields CDR1 MNHEY and CDR2 SVGEGT. The CDR3 covers 21 residues. With 0 bases clipped from V and 4 bases from J, the junction kept 19 bases outside the gene matches. The CDR3 DNA is TGTGCCAGCAGTTACTCAACGTCCTCGGTTGGGCGGGGGGGCTTGTACAATGAGCAGTTCTTC. Amino acids: CASSYSTSSVGRGGLYNEQFF.

The chain uses TRBV5-1 and TRBJ2-7, with TRBD1 matching over 12 bases. J gave up 7 bases and V 4 bases, and 6 bases lay outside the gene matches. The CDR3 has 14 amino acids. Germline CDR1 and CDR2: SGHRS and YFSETQ. In DNA, the CDR3 is TGCGCCAGCAGCCCGGGACAGGGGGCGAGGGAGCAGTACGTC. It encodes CASSPGQGAREQYV.

V and J are TRBV18 and TRBJ2-5, with a weak D call TRBD1 (5 bases). The ends were cut back, 6 bases at V and 5 bases at J, with 13 bases in the middle. This CDR3 contains 13 residues. Germline values: CDR1 KGHSH, CDR2 LQKENI. CDR3 amino acids: CASSLRVGETQYF. The CDR3 coding sequence is TGTGCCAGCTCCCTCAGGGTAGGGGAGACCCAGTACTTC.

This chain joins TRBV29-1 and TRBJ2-5; 8 nucleotides match TRBD1. Germline trimming cut 6 bases from V and 5 bases from J; bases unmatched to any gene: 5. In germline, CDR1 is SQVTM, CDR2 ANQGSEA. This CDR3 spans 12 amino acids. CDR3 amino acids: CSVTTGVETQYF. The CDR3 region has the DNA TGCAGCGTGACGACAGGGGTTGAGACCCAGTACTTC.

J is TRBJ2-3 and V is TRBV10-3; 9 positions match TRBD2. The CDR3 consists of 15 residues. Germline assignment: CDR1 ENHRY and CDR2 SYGVKD. V shed 10 bases, J shed 0 bases, and the junction held 8 bases outside the gene matches. In DNA, the CDR3 is TGTGCCACCGCCCTAGCGGGGCTTAGCACAGATACGCAGTATTTT. Residues: CATALAGLSTDTQYF.